Shown below are 32 T cell receptor beta chains from a single sample sequenced in a study of blood T cell repertoires in COVID-19. Produced via immunoSEQ multiplex PCR; TCRdb's table is partial and in-frame only. The top ten clones hold around 6.7% of a sample with approximately 70,000 clones, 70% to 90% of them seen once. Sequencing used peripheral blood. The receptor set was obtained from a woman at least 80 years old with active COVID-19.

V is TRBV27 and J is TRBJ1-1, with TRBD1 as a possible D gene (6 bases). The CDR3 length is 15 residues. Between the trimmed V and J ends, which lost 3 bases and 3 bases, there was a span of 14 bases. Per the germline V gene, CDR1 is MNHEY and CDR2 is SMNVEV (reference sequence). In DNA form, the CDR3 reads TGTGCCAGCAGTTTCCGGACAGCGGCGGACACTGAAGCTTTCTTT. Protein: CASSFRTAADTEAFF.

This clone is a singleton in its sample. The chain uses TRBV3-1 (or the pseudogene TRBV3-2) and TRBJ2-7; tentative D call: TRBD1 (5 bases). Between the trimmed V and J ends, which lost 0 bases and 6 bases, there was a span of 9 bases. Germline-derived CDR1 and CDR2 are LGHDT and YNNKEL (reference sequence). There are 13 residues in the CDR3. In DNA, the CDR3 is TGTGCCAGCAGCCAAGATTTGGGGCGCGAGCAGTACTTC. Translated: CASSQDLGREQYF.

In nucleotides, the CDR3 is TGTGCCAGCAGCCAAAGCCCTCTGATGGGACAGAGAAACTATGGCTACACCTTC. Translated, it gives CASSQSPLMGQRNYGYTF. The rearrangement joins TRBV3-1 (or the pseudogene TRBV3-2) to TRBJ1-2; 7 bases line up with TRBD1. CDR1 is LGHDT, CDR2 YNNKEL, per germline (reference sequence). The J segment lost 2 bases and the V segment lost 2 bases, leaving 14 bases of the junction unmatched. The CDR3 runs 18 residues.

The chain couples TRBV27 to TRBJ1-5; D uncertain. There are 12 residues in the CDR3. Trimming pared 4 bases from V and 10 bases from J, leaving 11 bases between. The V gene's germline CDR1 is MNHEY and CDR2 SMNVEV (reference sequence). CDR3 region: CASSSHRVPQHF. The CDR3 bases are TGTGCCAGCAGTTCCCACCGGGTCCCCCAGCATTTT.

The rearrangement joins TRBV7-2 to TRBJ1-5; tentatively, D is TRBD1 (5 bases). This CDR3 region has 15 residues. V shed 0 bases and J shed 2 bases, with 8 bases lying between them. CDR1 is SGHTA and CDR2 is FQGNSA in the germline V gene. The CDR3 bases are TGTGCCAGCAGCTTAGCCGACAGCCGCAATCAGCCCCAGCATTTT. Protein sequence: CASSLADSRNQPQHF.

The V gene is TRBV5-1, the J gene TRBJ2-7; 8 bases align to TRBD2. There are 14 residues in the CDR3. The V gene's germline CDR1 is SGHRS and CDR2 YFSETQ. With 4 bases clipped from V and 7 bases from J, the junction kept 10 bases outside the gene matches. The CDR3 DNA is TGCGCCAGCAGCGCGGGGATCCGGGAGGGAGAGCAGTACTTC. Its protein product is CASSAGIREGEQYF.

The rearrangement links TRBV15 to TRBJ1-2; 8 bases agree with TRBD1. Germline lookup yields CDR1 LNHNV and CDR2 YYDKDF (reference sequence). Trimming took 0 bases from V and 8 from J; bases not matched to a gene: 8. The CDR3 sequence is 15 residues long. The CDR3 protein is CATSRDPTGGNGYTF. In nucleotides, the CDR3 is TGTGCCACCAGCAGAGACCCCACAGGGGGGAACGGCTACACCTTC.

The chain links TRBV30 to TRBJ2-3; D might be TRBD2 (6 bases). Germline V gives CDR1 GTSNPN, CDR2 SVGIG (reference sequence). The ends were cut back, 5 bases at V and 10 bases at J, with 16 bases in the middle. CDR3 length: 12 residues. CDR3 amino acids: CAWERAGKSQYF. CDR3 in DNA: TGTGCCTGGGAAAGGGCGGGGAAGTCGCAGTATTTT. The full variable domain, in which reference TRBV30 and TRBJ2-3 provide the parts outside the CDR3, is SQTIHQWPATLVQPVGSPLSLECTVEGTSNPNLYWYRQAAGRGLQLLFYSVGIGQISSEVPQNLSASRPQDRQFILSSKKLLLSDSGFYLCAWERAGKSQYFGPGTRLTVL.

The rearrangement joins TRBV18 to TRBJ2-7, with a weak D call TRBD1 (5 bases). The CDR3 length is 13 residues. V was shortened by 5 bases and J by 4 bases, with 12 bases between the two germline ends. Per germline, CDR1 KGHSH and CDR2 LQKENI. The CDR3 here is CASSRAGWYEQYF. In DNA form, the CDR3 reads TGTGCCAGCTCAAGGGCAGGGTGGTACGAGCAGTACTTC.

The chain carries TRBV28 and TRBJ2-7; 11 nucleotides align to TRBD2. The germline CDR1 and CDR2 sequences are MDHEN and SYDVKM. Unmatched junction bases numbered 6, after V lost 2 bases and J lost 6 bases. The CDR3 covers 15 residues. The CDR3, as DNA: TGTGCCAGCAGTTTAGTAGCGGGAGGGCCGGGCGAGCAGTACTTC. As protein: CASSLVAGGPGEQYF. The whole variable domain, filled in from reference TRBV28 and TRBJ2-7, reads DVKVTQSSRYLVKRTGEKVFLECVQDMDHENMFWYRQDPGLGLRLIYFSYDVKMKEKGDIPEGYSVSREKKERFSLILESASTNQTSMYLCASSLVAGGPGEQYFGPGTRLTVT.

V usage is TRBV5-4 and J usage is TRBJ2-5, with D possibly being TRBD2 (7 bases). Between the trimmed V and J ends, which lost 4 bases and 5 bases, there was a span of 21 bases. Germline V gene data show CDR1 as SGHNT and CDR2 as YYREEE (reference sequence). This CDR3 has 16 amino acids. Written as DNA, the CDR3 is TGTGCCAGCAGCCCTTATCGGGGGGCGGGGGTGGAGACCCAGTACTTC. Translation gives CASSPYRGAGVETQYF.

V usage is TRBV4-1 and J usage is TRBJ2-1, with 7 nucleotides matching TRBD2. The CDR3 is 15 residues long. In germline, CDR1 is MGHRA, CDR2 YSYEKL. The V segment lost 1 base and the J segment 0 bases; nucleotides outside the gene matches: 0. The DNA for the CDR3 is TGCGCCAGCAGCCAAGGCGGGGGCTCCTACAATGAGCAGTTCTTC. It yields the protein CASSQGGGSYNEQFF.

This chain connects TRBV2 to TRBJ2-6; no firm D call. Germline V gives CDR1 SNHLY, CDR2 FYNNEI. V was shortened by 1 base and J by 1 base, with 5 bases between the two germline ends. This CDR3 is built from 15 residues. In DNA form, the CDR3 reads TGTGCCAGCAGTGAAGTGAGATCTGGGGCCAACGTCCTGACTTTC. It yields the protein CASSEVRSGANVLTF.

The count of this clone is one. This chain joins TRBV27 and TRBJ2-7; TRBD2 agrees at 11 bases. CDR3 length equals 15 residues. Germline trimming cut 4 bases from V and 5 bases from J; bases unmatched to any gene: 7. Germline CDR1 is MNHEY and CDR2 is SMNVEV (reference sequence). DNA for the CDR3: TGTGCCAGCAGTTCCAGACTAGCGGGAAGGGACGAGCAGTACTTC. Protein: CASSSRLAGRDEQYF.

The chain links TRBV7-2 to TRBJ2-1; 14 nucleotides agree with TRBD2. Germline loops: CDR1 SGHTA, CDR2 FQGNSA. Trimming took 3 bases from V and 4 from J; bases not matched to a gene: 2. The CDR3 consists of 16 residues. The CDR3 here is CASSLGTSGGYNEQFF. CDR3 sequence (DNA): TGTGCCAGCAGCTTGGGGACTAGCGGGGGATACAATGAGCAGTTCTTC.

The table lists this clone with a count of one. The chain combines TRBV28 with TRBJ2-7; 9 nucleotides align to TRBD1. The CDR3 length is 14 residues. V lost 9 bases and J lost 2; bases outside the gene matches: 8. Germline assignment: CDR1 MDHEN and CDR2 SYDVKM. The CDR3 sequence is CASKPRDRAYEQYF. The CDR3 nucleotides read TGTGCCAGTAAACCTCGGGACAGGGCCTACGAGCAGTACTTC.

Concerning this clone: The same CDR3 arises from other DNA sequences in this sample as well. The chain has TRBV6-5 and TRBJ1-1; TRBD1 matches 7 bases. This CDR3 has 14 amino acids. CDR1 is MNHEY and CDR2 is SVGAGI in the germline V gene. V lost 4 bases and J lost 1; bases outside the gene matches: 3. CDR3 in amino acids: CASSFQGGNTEAFF. The CDR3 bases are TGTGCCAGCAGTTTTCAGGGGGGGAACACTGAAGCTTTCTTT.

V is TRBV19 and J is TRBJ2-3, with a possible D match to TRBD2 (6 bases). Germline V gives CDR1 LNHDA, CDR2 SQIVND (reference sequence). CDR3 size: 12 residues. V lost 4 bases and J 6 bases, leaving 8 bases between the germline ends. As DNA, the CDR3 is TGTGCCAGTAGTAGCGGAGGGGATACGCAGTATTTT. Translating it yields CASSSGGDTQYF.

This clone was picked up a small number of times. V usage is TRBV21-1 and J usage is TRBJ2-2; the table's D call of TRBD2 was not tested on the DNA. TRBV21-1 is deemed a pseudogene. The CDR3 loop spans 16 amino acids. For the CDR3, the DNA is TGTGCCAGCATAGGTCCTGCGGGACTAAACACCGGGGAGCTGTTTTTT. The encoded protein is CASIGPAGLNTGELFF.

A few counts support this clone. The chain carries TRBV2 and TRBJ2-5; TRBD1 is a possible D gene (5 bases). Trimming removed 5 bases at V and 2 bases at J, with 12 bases between. The CDR3 sequence is 14 residues long. Germline values: CDR1 SNHLY, CDR2 FYNNEI. CDR3 bases: TGTGCCAGCAGTCCCCTAACAGGTCAAGAGACCCAGTACTTC. This encodes CASSPLTGQETQYF.

This clone was seen a single time. The chain couples TRBV18 to TRBJ1-1; no clear D. The V end was cut by 5 bases, the J end by 0 bases, with 7 bases between. The CDR3 totals 13 residues. Germline CDR1 and CDR2: KGHSH and LQKENI. CDR3 amino acids: CASSAGMNTEAFF. Here the CDR3 DNA reads TGTGCCAGCTCAGCTGGCATGAACACTGAAGCTTTCTTT. The variable domain in full, completed from reference TRBV18 and TRBJ1-1, reads NAGVMQNPRHLVRRRGQEARLRCSPMKGHSHVYWYRQLPEEGLKFMVYLQKENIIDESGMPKERFSAEFPKEGPSILRIQQVVRGDSAAYFCASSAGMNTEAFFGQGTRLTVV.

The rearrangement joins TRBV2 to TRBJ2-3; 10 bases agree with TRBD1. The junction had 3 bases not matched to a gene; V was cut back by 0 bases and J by 9 bases. Germline CDR1 is SNHLY and CDR2 is FYNNEI. This CDR3 is 14 amino acids long. The CDR3 reads CASSEAPTGGTQYF. In DNA, the CDR3 is TGTGCCAGCAGTGAAGCACCGACAGGGGGCACGCAGTATTTT.

The chain couples TRBV6-2 or TRBV6-3 to TRBJ2-1; 7 bases are a match to TRBD2. This CDR3 has 13 residues. V shed 10 bases, J shed 12 bases, and the junction held 15 bases outside the gene matches. Germline values: CDR1 MNHEY, CDR2 SVGEGT. The CDR3 DNA sequence: TGTGCCATCAGCAGAGTGGCGGGGGAGGGGCAGTTCTTC. Protein sequence: CAISRVAGEGQFF.

The V gene is TRBV2, the J gene TRBJ1-6; the D is unclear. The CDR3 is made up of 13 amino acids. The V and J ends lost 3 bases and 6 bases respectively, with 6 bases between them. In germline, CDR1 is SNHLY, CDR2 FYNNEI. The CDR3 bases are TGTGCCAGCAGTGACCGGGGTAATTCACCCCTCCACTTT. Translation: CASSDRGNSPLHF.

This clone occurred a few times. J is TRBJ1-4 and V is TRBV4-3, with 8 bases identical to TRBD1. Germline V CDR1 and CDR2: LGHNA, YSLEER. J gave up 6 bases and V 4 bases, and 10 bases lay outside the gene matches. This CDR3 spans 16 amino acids. The CDR3 loop is CASSPVQGVGDEKLFF. CDR3 DNA: TGCGCCAGCAGCCCGGTACAGGGGGTGGGAGATGAAAAACTGTTTTTT.

The chain joins TRBV28 to TRBJ2-2; D uncertain. CDR1 and CDR2 (germline): MDHEN, SYDVKM. Trimming left V 5 bases short and J 4 bases short, with 14 bases between. This CDR3 is 15 amino acids long. The CDR3 here is CASSRSRSLTGELFF. CDR3 sequence (DNA): TGTGCCAGCAGTCGGAGTAGGTCTCTCACCGGGGAGCTGTTTTTT.

This sequence joins TRBV27 and TRBJ2-7, with 8 positions matching TRBD2. The CDR3 length is 15 residues. Germline V gene data show CDR1 as MNHEY and CDR2 as SMNVEV (reference sequence). Trimming took 2 bases from V and 3 from J; bases not matched to a gene: 6. CDR3 loop: CASSLTRTSIYEQYF. In DNA form, the CDR3 reads TGTGCCAGCAGTTTAACCCGGACTAGCATCTACGAGCAGTACTTC.

The genes are TRBV2 and TRBJ2-1; D is perhaps TRBD1 (6 bases). With 8 bases removed from V and 3 bases from J, the gap between germline ends came to 11 bases. From germline, CDR1 is SNHLY and CDR2 FYNNEI. The CDR3 covers 13 residues. The CDR3 nucleotides read TGTGCCAGCTCCCGGGACAACTACAATGAGCAGTTCTTC. Translating it yields CASSRDNYNEQFF. The full variable domain, completed using reference TRBV2 and TRBJ2-1, is EPEVTQTPSHQVTQMGQEVILRCVPISNHLYFYWYRQILGQKVEFLVSFYNNEISEKSEIFDDQFSVERPDGSNFTLKIRSTKLEDSAMYFCASSRDNYNEQFFGPGTRLTVL.

This clone was seen just once. This chain joins TRBV2 and TRBJ1-3; tentatively, D is TRBD1 (6 bases). This CDR3 spans 12 amino acids. The germline V gene has CDR1 SNHLY and CDR2 FYNNEI. The germline V and J ends were trimmed by 11 bases and 3 bases, with 11 bases remaining between them. CDR3 nucleotides: TGTGCCCGGAGGACAGTTGGAAACACCATATATTTT. Translating it yields CARRTVGNTIYF.

This rearrangement joins TRBV11-2 to TRBJ2-2, with 10 bases identical to TRBD2. The V gene end was trimmed by 5 bases and the J gene end by 7 bases; junction bases not matched to a gene: 16. Germline V gene sequence: CDR1 SGHAT, CDR2 FQNNGV. There are 18 residues in the CDR3. This CDR3 reads CASSLMYGTSGTDGELFF. CDR3 coding DNA: TGTGCCAGCAGCCTAATGTACGGAACTAGCGGGACTGACGGGGAGCTGTTTTTT.

V and J are TRBV7-5 and TRBJ1-5. TRBV7-5 is an annotated pseudogene. CDR3 size: 16 residues. CDR3 protein: CARSGPPGGGHQPQHF. The CDR3 DNA sequence: TGTGCCAGAAGCGGCCCCCCCGGGGGGGGGCACCAGCCCCAGCATTTT.

This clone was observed a few times. This chain joins TRBV30 and TRBJ1-2, with D perhaps matching TRBD1 (5 bases). V was pared by 8 bases and J by 5 bases, with 18 bases between. This CDR3 spans 13 amino acids. Germline V CDR1 and CDR2: GTSNPN, SVGIG (reference sequence). This CDR3 reads CALNRGTAYGYTF. CDR3 DNA: TGTGCCCTAAACCGAGGGACTGCTTATGGCTACACCTTC.